The clone carrying this TCR beta chain was counted a single time. Its cognate antigen is unknown. This table comes from immunoSEQ multiplex PCR, and its TCRdb copy is limited to in-frame clones, with some not included. The table has tens of thousands of clones, roughly 87% seen once; the top ten hold 0.3% to 0.4%. This entry belongs to a study of OX40 agonist ivuxolimab in advanced cancers. Trimming pared 1 base from V and 0 bases from J, leaving 13 bases between. CDR1 and CDR2 from the germline V gene are SGHNT and YYREEE (reference sequence). The CDR3 contains 16 residues. Study findings and constraints: Antigens targeted by the expanded peripheral T cells were not determined.

Autoimmune disease history or systemic immunosuppression led to patient exclusion. The sequence was obtained from an adult with an advanced solid tumor such as melanoma, head and neck, liver or kidney cancer. The chain carries TRBV5-4 and TRBJ1-1; TRBD1 might be the D (5 bases). The sequenced sample was CD4+ or CD8+ T cells sorted from blood, obtained in a trial of the OX40 agonist ivuxolimab. The CDR3 reads CASSLLTRDLNTEAFF. For the CDR3, the DNA is TGTGCCAGCAGCTTGTTAACAAGGGACTTGAACACTGAAGCTTTCTTT.